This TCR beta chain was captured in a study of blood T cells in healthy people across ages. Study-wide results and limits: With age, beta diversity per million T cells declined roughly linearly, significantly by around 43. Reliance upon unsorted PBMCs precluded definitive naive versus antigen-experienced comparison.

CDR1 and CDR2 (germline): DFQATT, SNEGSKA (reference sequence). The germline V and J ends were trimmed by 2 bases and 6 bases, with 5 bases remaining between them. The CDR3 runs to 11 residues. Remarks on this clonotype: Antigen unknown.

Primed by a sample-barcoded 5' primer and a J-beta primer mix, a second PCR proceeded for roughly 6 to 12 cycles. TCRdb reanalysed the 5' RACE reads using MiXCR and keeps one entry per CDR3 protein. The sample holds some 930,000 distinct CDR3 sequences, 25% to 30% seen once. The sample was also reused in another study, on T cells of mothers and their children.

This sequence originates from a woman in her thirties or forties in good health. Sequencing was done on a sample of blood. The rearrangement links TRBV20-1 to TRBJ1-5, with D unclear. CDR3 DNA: TGCAGTGCTAGAAATAGTCAGCCCCAGCATTTT. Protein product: CSARNSQPQHF.